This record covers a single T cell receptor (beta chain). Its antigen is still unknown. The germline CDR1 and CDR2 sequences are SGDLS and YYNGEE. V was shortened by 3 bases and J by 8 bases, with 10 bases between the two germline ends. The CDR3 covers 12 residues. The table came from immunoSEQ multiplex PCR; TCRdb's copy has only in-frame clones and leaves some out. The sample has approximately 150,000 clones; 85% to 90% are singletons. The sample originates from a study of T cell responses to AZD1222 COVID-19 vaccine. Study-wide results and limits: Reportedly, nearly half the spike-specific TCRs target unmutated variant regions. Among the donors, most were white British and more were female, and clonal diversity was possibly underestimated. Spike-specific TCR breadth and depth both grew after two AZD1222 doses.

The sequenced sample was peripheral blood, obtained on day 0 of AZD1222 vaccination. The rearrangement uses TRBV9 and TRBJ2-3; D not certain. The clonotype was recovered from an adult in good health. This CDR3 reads CASSGRLGTQYF. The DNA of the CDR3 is TGTGCCAGCAGCGGACGTCTAGGTACGCAGTATTTT.